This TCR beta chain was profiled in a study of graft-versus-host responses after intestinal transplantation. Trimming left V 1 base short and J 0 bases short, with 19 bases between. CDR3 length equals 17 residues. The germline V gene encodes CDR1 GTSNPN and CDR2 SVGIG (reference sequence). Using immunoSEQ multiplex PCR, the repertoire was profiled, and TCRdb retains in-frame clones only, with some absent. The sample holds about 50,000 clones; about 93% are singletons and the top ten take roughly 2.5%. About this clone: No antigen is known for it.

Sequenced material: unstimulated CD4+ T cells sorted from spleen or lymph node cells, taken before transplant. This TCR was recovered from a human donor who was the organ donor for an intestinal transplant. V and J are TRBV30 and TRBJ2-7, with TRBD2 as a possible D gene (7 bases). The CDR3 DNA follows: TGTGCCTGGAGTGGGGGGTGGGGGGGCCCCTTCTCCTACGAGCAGTACTTC. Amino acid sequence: CAWSGGWGGPFSYEQYF.